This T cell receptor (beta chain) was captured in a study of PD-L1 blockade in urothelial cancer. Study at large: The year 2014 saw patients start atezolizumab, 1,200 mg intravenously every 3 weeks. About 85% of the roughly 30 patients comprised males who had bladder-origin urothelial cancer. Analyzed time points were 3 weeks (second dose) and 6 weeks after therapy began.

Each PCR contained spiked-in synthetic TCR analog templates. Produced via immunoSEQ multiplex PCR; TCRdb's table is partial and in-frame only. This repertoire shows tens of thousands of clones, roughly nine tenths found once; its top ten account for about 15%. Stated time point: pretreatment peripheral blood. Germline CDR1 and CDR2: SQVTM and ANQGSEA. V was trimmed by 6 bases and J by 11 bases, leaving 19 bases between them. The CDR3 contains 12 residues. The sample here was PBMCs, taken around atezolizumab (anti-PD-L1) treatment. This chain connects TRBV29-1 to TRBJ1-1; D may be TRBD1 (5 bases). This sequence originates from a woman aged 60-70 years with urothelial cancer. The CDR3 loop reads CSVRNSQGSAFF. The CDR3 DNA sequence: TGCAGCGTCCGAAACTCCCAGGGCTCTGCTTTCTTT. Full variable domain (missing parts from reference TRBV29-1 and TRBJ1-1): SAVISQKPSRDICQRGTSLTIQCQVDSQVTMMFWYRQQPGQSLTLIATANQGSEATYESGFVIDKFPISRPNLTFSTLTVSNMSPEDSSIYLCSVRNSQGSAFFGQGTRLTVV.